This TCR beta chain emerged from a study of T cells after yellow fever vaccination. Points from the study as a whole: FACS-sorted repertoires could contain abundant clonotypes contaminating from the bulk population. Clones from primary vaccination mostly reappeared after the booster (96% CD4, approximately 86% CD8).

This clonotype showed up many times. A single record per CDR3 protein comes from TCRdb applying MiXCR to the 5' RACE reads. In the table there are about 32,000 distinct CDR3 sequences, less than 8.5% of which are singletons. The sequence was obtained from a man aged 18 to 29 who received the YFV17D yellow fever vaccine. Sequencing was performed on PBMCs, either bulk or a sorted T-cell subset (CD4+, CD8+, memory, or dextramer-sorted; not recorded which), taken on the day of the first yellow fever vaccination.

In DNA, the CDR3 is TGTGCCATCAGCAGAGATATAGGAACTCAGACCCAGTACTTC. Translated, it gives CAISRDIGTQTQYF. The rearrangement links TRBV10-3 to TRBJ2-5; the D is unclear. V was trimmed by 6 bases and J by 6 bases, leaving 17 bases between them. CDR1 is ENHRY, CDR2 SYGVKD, per germline. The CDR3 has 14 amino acids.